This T cell receptor beta chain was sequenced during a study of PD-L1 blockade in urothelial cancer. The wider study: Timepoints chosen for blood analysis were 3 weeks (second dose) and 6 weeks after treatment start. Across blood samples, T cells had a median count of 141,255. Notes on the study in general: Blood TCR clonality below the median before treatment was a predictor of better survival.

The data were produced by immunoSEQ multiplex PCR, yet TCRdb's version contains in-frame clones alone and is incomplete. The table has roughly 74,000 clones, around 87% seen once. Germline V gives CDR1 SNHLY, CDR2 FYNNEI. CDR3 size: 15 residues. Trimming cost V 6 bases and J 2 bases, with 14 bases left between them. This clone was seen only once. Its specificity is not known. J is TRBJ1-3 and V is TRBV2; possibly TRBD1 for D (5 bases). The receptor was isolated from a woman in her 70s with urothelial cancer. The sample was PBMCs, taken around atezolizumab (anti-PD-L1) treatment. CDR3 loop: CASRGHPSPGNTIYF. For the CDR3, the DNA is TGTGCCAGCAGAGGACACCCCAGCCCTGGAAACACCATATATTTT.